This note documents a single TCR beta chain sequence. Its antigen is unknown. This entry belongs to a study of OX40 agonist ivuxolimab in advanced cancers. About the study: Given to patients was ivuxolimab, an agonistic anti-OX40 (CD134) antibody. Dose-escalation subjects each had hepatocellular carcinoma, melanoma, renal cell or head and neck cancer. The study reported partial responses in three patients: one hepatocellular carcinoma, two cutaneous melanoma.

Assay: immunoSEQ multiplex PCR; the TCRdb copy retains only in-frame clones and omits some. The data contain 57,000 or so clones, approximately 89% of them singletons. General study results and limits: The CD4+ and CD8+ T cells in the blood had expanded clonally by week 6 at 0.1 to 3.0 mg/kg.

Germline lookup yields CDR1 SGDLS and CDR2 YYNGEE. The CDR3 extends over 11 amino acids. Trimming removed 4 bases from V and 6 bases from J, with 5 bases in between. This rearrangement joins TRBV9 to TRBJ2-1; D uncertain. This TCR came from an adult with an advanced solid tumor such as melanoma, head and neck, liver or kidney cancer. Sequenced material: CD4+ or CD8+ T cells sorted from blood, taken in a trial of the OX40 agonist ivuxolimab. The CDR3 reads CASSSPNEQFF. The CDR3 DNA is TGTGCCAGCAGCTCACCCAATGAGCAGTTCTTC.